The T cell receptor beta chain under discussion was sequenced for a study of T cells after posttransplantation cyclophosphamide. Busulfan-fludarabine conditioning, marrow transplant, and cyclophosphamide on days +3 and +4 were administered. The germline CDR1 and CDR2 sequences are SQVTM and ANQGSEA. V was trimmed by 6 bases and J by 5 bases, leaving 14 bases between them. The CDR3 consists of 13 residues. Using immunoSEQ multiplex PCR, the repertoire was profiled, and TCRdb retains in-frame clones only, with some absent. The sample comprises about 11,000 clones, roughly 86% of which are singletons, and 25% to 30% rests with the top ten. This clone was observed once. What it binds is not known. Study-wide results and caveats: Donor CD8+ memory clones often dominated recipient blood repertoires at later times. Skin or GI-infiltrating T cells shared few TRB sequences with blood.

This chain joins TRBV29-1 and TRBJ1-3, with D maybe TRBD1 (5 bases). The receptor comes from a male patient in his 30s who received an allogeneic stem cell transplant from a related donor, was CMV-positive, and had acute GVHD only. Some T cells may be supplied by the graft donor. The sample in question was CD4+ T cells sorted from PBMCs, obtained after allogeneic stem cell transplant with posttransplant cyclophosphamide. The CDR3 nucleotides are TGCAGCGTATCCTCGGGGGGGAGAAACACCATATATTTT. Its translation: CSVSSGGRNTIYF.